This T cell receptor (beta chain) derives from a study of T cells in Graves' hyperthyroidism and ophthalmopathy. Overall study results and limits: Most thyroid clonotypes expanded above 0.001 appeared in blood too.

RNA transcripts provided the source from which TCR beta CDR3 regions were amplified. TCR CDR3 underwent first-round RT-PCR with the HTBI primer set. MiXCR, run by TCRdb on the multiplex PCR reads, gives a single entry per CDR3 protein. The sample consists of about 740,000 distinct CDR3 sequences, 12% to 15% of them appearing once. In this sample, this clonotype turned up a few times. Its antigen is not known. Disease duration under 2 months; hyperthyroidism patients were aged 18 to 65. Lactation, pregnancy, other autoimmune disease or uncontrolled infection led to exclusion of patients. Used for diagnoses were clinical symptoms, serum thyroxine and TRAb, thyroid ultrasound and orbital computed tomography. Trimming at V came to 5 bases and at J to 6 bases, leaving 7 bases not matched to a gene. The CDR3 is 14 amino acids. Germline CDR1 MNHNS, CDR2 SASEGT.

The TCR comes from a woman under 30 with Graves' hyperthyroidism. Sequenced: blood. This rearrangement joins TRBV6-1 to TRBJ1-1; 9 bases line up with TRBD1. In DNA form, the CDR3 reads TGTGCCAGCAGTCAGGACAGGGGAATCGCTGAAGCTTTCTTT. Translated: CASSQDRGIAEAFF.